The 8 T cell receptor beta chains in this list originate from one sample, sequenced in a study of cytomegalovirus exposure and HLA in healthy donors. The PCR had 60 Vbeta and 13 Jbeta primers. Assay: immunoSEQ multiplex PCR; the TCRdb copy retains only in-frame clones and omits some. The sample consists of more than 150,000 clones, around 83% of them appearing once. The sequenced sample was PBMCs. Receptors were obtained from a girl aged 2 to 10 in good health and CMV-seropositive.

The chain is built from TRBV28 and TRBJ2-3, with 8 bases fitting TRBD1. This CDR3 comprises 16 residues. V lost 6 bases to trimming and J lost 2 bases; unmatched junction nucleotides: 10. In germline, CDR1 is MDHEN, CDR2 SYDVKM. The CDR3 reads CASRYSTGENTDTQYF. The CDR3 DNA follows: TGTGCCAGCAGGTACTCGACAGGGGAAAACACAGATACGCAGTATTTT.

The chain employs TRBV6-1 and TRBJ1-2; tentative D call: TRBD1 (5 bases). This CDR3 has 13 amino acids. CDR1 MNHNS and CDR2 SASEGT come from the germline V gene. V gave up 6 bases and J gave up 14 bases, with 22 bases separating them. In nucleotides, the CDR3 is TGTGCCAGCAGGAAATGGGACTTCCCTTTACTGACCTTC. Protein sequence: CASRKWDFPLLTF.

The chain uses TRBV30 and TRBJ1-6, with a possible D match to TRBD1 (5 bases). V was trimmed by 2 bases and J by 9 bases, leaving 14 bases between them. The CDR3 runs to 14 residues. The germline CDR1 and CDR2 sequences are GTSNPN and SVGIG (reference sequence). The CDR3: CAWSFSGGGSPLHF. The CDR3, as DNA: TGTGCCTGGAGTTTTTCGGGGGGAGGTTCACCCCTCCACTTT.

V is TRBV5-6 and J is TRBJ2-7; TRBD2 matches at 7 bases. This CDR3 spans 15 amino acids. The V gene's germline CDR1 is SGHDT and CDR2 YYEEEE. V lost 6 bases, J lost 2 bases, and 11 bases stayed unmatched. The CDR3 nucleotides read TGTGCCAGCACCGGGAGGAGGGAGACGGCCTACGAGCAGTACTTC. It specifies CASTGRRETAYEQYF.

The chain links TRBV5-1 to TRBJ1-1, with no clear D. The germline V gene encodes CDR1 SGHRS and CDR2 YFSETQ. There are 14 residues in the CDR3. Deletions cut 4 bases from V and 0 bases from J, with 10 bases between. The DNA of the CDR3 is TGCGCCAGCAGCCTGACATACCTGAACACTGAAGCTTTCTTT. This sequence encodes CASSLTYLNTEAFF.

The chain carries TRBV30 and TRBJ2-1; D is unresolved. This CDR3 spans 12 amino acids. V lost 2 bases and J lost 9, with 11 bases in between. Germline-derived CDR1 and CDR2 are GTSNPN and SVGIG (reference sequence). CDR3: CAWSSPPGEQFF. CDR3 DNA: TGTGCCTGGAGTTCCCCCCCAGGTGAGCAGTTCTTC.

V and J are TRBV5-8 and TRBJ1-2; D not resolved. Germline V gene data show CDR1 as SGHTS and CDR2 as YDEGEE. V was shortened by 8 bases and J by 7 bases, with 15 bases between the two germline ends. This CDR3 comprises 12 residues. For the CDR3, the DNA is TGTGCCAGTTCCACAGTTTTTAGTGGCTACACCTTC. This codes for CASSTVFSGYTF.

Of note for this clone: The sample holds other DNA sequences that translate to the same CDR3. The rearrangement uses TRBV9 and TRBJ2-3; the match to TRBD2 covers 8 bases. Germline V gene data show CDR1 as SGDLS and CDR2 as YYNGEE. The junction had 6 bases not matched to a gene; V was cut back by 0 bases and J by 3 bases. This CDR3 is built from 16 residues. DNA for the CDR3: TGTGCCAGCAGCGTAGGGCCGGGAGGGAGTACAGATACGCAGTATTTT. Translating it yields CASSVGPGGSTDTQYF. Filled out from reference TRBV9 and TRBJ2-3, the complete variable domain reads DSGVTQTPKHLITATGQRVTLRCSPRSGDLSVYWYQQSLDQGLQFLIQYYNGEERAKGNILERFSAQQFPDLHSELNLSSLELGDSALYFCASSVGPGGSTDTQYFGPGTRLTVL.